This T cell receptor (beta chain) derives from a study of regulatory T cells in long-lasting Graves disease. According to the study, TCR beta libraries were built with iRepertoire HTBI primers and CDR3-region Arm-PCR. TCRdb independently ran MiXCR on the multiplex PCR reads; one entry per CDR3 protein. The table records 650,000 to 700,000 distinct CDR3 sequences, about 32% of them present only once. The CDR3 sequence is 11 residues long. Looked up from germline, CDR1 is SEHNR and CDR2 is FQNEAQ (reference sequence). As to time point: persistent/refractory GD, antithyroid drugs over 5 years with positive TRAb. The TCR library was made from RNA that had been extracted from PBMCs in TRIzol. The peripheral blood volume drawn was approximately 9 milliliters, and it was collected into EDTA tubes.

This specimen consisted of peripheral blood mononuclear cells (PBMCs), obtained when the disease was refractory, from a patient treated with antithyroid drugs. V gene TRBV7-9 combines with J gene TRBJ1-1; the D gene is possibly TRBD1 (5 bases). This clonotype originated in a female donor with Graves disease. CDR3 in amino acids: CSTGGVVEAFF. The CDR3 DNA reads TGTTCAACCGGGGGGGTTGTTGAAGCTTTCTTT.